This T cell receptor beta chain emerged from a study of T cells in localized non-small cell lung cancer. Overall study results and limits: Higher adjacent-lung clonality was associated with shorter survival.

Produced via immunoSEQ multiplex PCR; TCRdb's table is partial and in-frame only. The sample has more than 15,000 clones, 75% to 90% seen once; the top ten hold roughly a quarter. This clone appeared once. Its matching antigen is unknown. The TCR comes from a female donor at least 60 years old with stage III squamous cell lung carcinoma. The sequencing used peripheral blood, collected before any cancer treatment.

The CDR3 loop is CASSPRQGDNSPLHF. For the CDR3, the DNA is TGTGCCAGCAGCCCGAGACAGGGAGACAATTCACCCCTCCACTTT. The V call is TRBV7-9, the J call TRBJ1-6; TRBD1 agrees at 7 bases. The CDR3 totals 15 residues. Trimming at V came to 5 bases and at J to 7 bases, leaving 8 bases not matched to a gene. CDR1 is SEHNR, CDR2 FQNEAQ, per germline (reference sequence).